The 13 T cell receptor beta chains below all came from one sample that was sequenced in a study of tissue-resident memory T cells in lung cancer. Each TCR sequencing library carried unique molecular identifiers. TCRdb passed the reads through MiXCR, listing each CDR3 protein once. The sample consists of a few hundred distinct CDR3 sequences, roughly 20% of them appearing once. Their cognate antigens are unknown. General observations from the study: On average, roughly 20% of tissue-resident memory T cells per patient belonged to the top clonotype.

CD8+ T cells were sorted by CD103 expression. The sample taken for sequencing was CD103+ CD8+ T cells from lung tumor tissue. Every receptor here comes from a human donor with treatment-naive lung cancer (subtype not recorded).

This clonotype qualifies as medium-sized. The CDR3 sequence: CASSAGELFF. The CDR3 bases are TGTGCCAGCAGCGCCGGGGAGCTGTTTTTT. V gene TRBV11-2 combines with J gene TRBJ2-2, with D hard to call. This CDR3 is 10 amino acids long. Germline values: CDR1 SGHAT, CDR2 FQNNGV. Trimming pared 5 bases from V and 6 bases from J, leaving 1 base between.

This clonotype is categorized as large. This CDR3 is CASGTYGANYEQYF. The CDR3 DNA reads TGTGCCAGCGGCACTTACGGGGCAAACTACGAGCAGTACTTC. The chain employs TRBV6-2 or TRBV6-3 and TRBJ2-7; D possibly matches TRBD1 or TRBD2 (5 bases each). The germline gives CDR1 MNHEY, CDR2 SVGEGT. The CDR3 extends over 14 amino acids. V lost 8 bases and J 3 bases, leaving 17 bases between the germline ends.

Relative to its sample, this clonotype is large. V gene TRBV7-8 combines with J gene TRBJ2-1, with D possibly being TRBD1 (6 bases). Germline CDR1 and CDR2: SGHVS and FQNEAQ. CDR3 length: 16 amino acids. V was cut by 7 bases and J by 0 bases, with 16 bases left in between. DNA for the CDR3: TGTGCCAGCACCGAGGCGACAGGAACCTCCTACAATGAGCAGTTCTTC. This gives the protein CASTEATGTSYNEQFF.

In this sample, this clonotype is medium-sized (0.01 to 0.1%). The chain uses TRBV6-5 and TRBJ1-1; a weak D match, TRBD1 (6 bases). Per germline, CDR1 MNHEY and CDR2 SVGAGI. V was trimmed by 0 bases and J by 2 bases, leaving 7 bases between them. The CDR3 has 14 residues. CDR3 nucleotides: TGTGCCAGCAGTTACTCGGGGGCTAACACTGAAGCTTTCTTT. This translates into CASSYSGANTEAFF.

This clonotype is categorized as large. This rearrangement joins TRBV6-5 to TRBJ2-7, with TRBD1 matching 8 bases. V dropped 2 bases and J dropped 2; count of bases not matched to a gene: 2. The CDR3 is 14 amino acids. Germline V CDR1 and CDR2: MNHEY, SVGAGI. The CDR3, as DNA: TGTGCCAGCAGTTACGGACAGGGAGCCTACGAGCAGTACTTC. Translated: CASSYGQGAYEQYF.

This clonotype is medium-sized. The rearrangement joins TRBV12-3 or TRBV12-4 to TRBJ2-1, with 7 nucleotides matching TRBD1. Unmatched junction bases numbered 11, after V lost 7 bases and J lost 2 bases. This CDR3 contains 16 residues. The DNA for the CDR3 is TGTGCCAGCATCAACAGGGGAGAGGGAGCCTACAATGAGCAGTTCTTC. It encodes CASINRGEGAYNEQFF.

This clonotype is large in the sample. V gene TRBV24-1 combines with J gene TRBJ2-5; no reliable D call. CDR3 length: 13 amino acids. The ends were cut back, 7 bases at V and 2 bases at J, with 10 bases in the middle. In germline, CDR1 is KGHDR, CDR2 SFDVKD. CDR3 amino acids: CATRPALQETQYF. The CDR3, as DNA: TGTGCCACCAGACCAGCATTACAAGAGACCCAGTACTTC.

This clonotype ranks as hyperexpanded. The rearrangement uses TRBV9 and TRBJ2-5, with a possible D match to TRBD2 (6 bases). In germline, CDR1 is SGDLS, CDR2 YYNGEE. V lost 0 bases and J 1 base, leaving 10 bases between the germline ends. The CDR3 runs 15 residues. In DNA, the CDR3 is TGTGCCAGCAGCGTAGGACTAGGCAGCCAAGAGACCCAGTACTTC. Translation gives CASSVGLGSQETQYF.

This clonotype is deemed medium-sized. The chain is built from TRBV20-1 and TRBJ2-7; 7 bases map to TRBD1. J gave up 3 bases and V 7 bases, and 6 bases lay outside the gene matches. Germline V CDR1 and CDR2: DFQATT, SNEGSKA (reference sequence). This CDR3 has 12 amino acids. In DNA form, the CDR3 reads TGCAGTGTAGGGGGCCAAGGCTACGAGCAGTACTTC. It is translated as CSVGGQGYEQYF.

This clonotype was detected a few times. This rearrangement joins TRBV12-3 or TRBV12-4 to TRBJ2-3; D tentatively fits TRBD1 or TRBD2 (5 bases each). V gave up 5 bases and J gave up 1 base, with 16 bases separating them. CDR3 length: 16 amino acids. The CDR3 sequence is CASSDDPGLGTDTQYF. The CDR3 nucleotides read TGTGCCAGCAGTGACGACCCGGGGCTTGGCACAGATACGCAGTATTTT.

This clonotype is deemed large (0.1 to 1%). The CDR3 spells CASSPTGAPGELFF. Written as DNA, the CDR3 is TGTGCCAGCAGCCCGACAGGGGCTCCCGGGGAGCTGTTTTTT. This chain links TRBV7-3 with TRBJ2-2; 8 nucleotides align to TRBD1. With V trimmed by 5 bases and J by 6 bases, 5 bases remained unmatched. The CDR3 runs 14 residues. Germline V gene sequence: CDR1 SGHTA, CDR2 FQGTGA.

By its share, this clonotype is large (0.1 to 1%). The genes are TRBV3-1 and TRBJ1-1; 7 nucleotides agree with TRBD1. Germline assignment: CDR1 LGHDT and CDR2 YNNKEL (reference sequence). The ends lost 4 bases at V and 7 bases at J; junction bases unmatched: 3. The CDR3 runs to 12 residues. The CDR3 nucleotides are TGTGCCAGCAGCCCGACAGGGATTGAAGCTTTCTTT. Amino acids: CASSPTGIEAFF.

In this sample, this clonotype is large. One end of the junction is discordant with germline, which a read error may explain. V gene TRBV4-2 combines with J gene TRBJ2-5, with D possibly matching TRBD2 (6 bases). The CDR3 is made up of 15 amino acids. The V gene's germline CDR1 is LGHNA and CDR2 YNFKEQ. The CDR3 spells CASSQDTGVRETQYF. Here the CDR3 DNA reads TGCGCCAGCAGCCAAGATACGGGGGTGAGGGAGACCCAGTACTTC.